This T cell receptor beta chain was sequenced in a study of blood T cell repertoires in COVID-19. Some clones are missing from TCRdb's copy, which holds only in-frame ones; the method was immunoSEQ multiplex PCR. Here the sample spans approximately 250,000 clones, around four fifths being singletons. This CDR3 has 22 amino acids. Germline V gene sequence: CDR1 SGHRS, CDR2 YFSETQ. The ends were cut back, 2 bases at V and 4 bases at J, with 34 bases in the middle. This receptor was obtained from a woman in her sixties with active or convalescent COVID-19. The V call is TRBV5-1, the J call TRBJ2-1; D perhaps matches TRBD2 (7 bases). Sequencing was performed on peripheral blood. The CDR3 reads CASSLRDYRIPAIWGQYNEQFF. In nucleotides, the CDR3 is TGCGCCAGCAGCTTACGGGACTACCGAATACCTGCTATCTGGGGGCAATACAATGAGCAGTTCTTC.